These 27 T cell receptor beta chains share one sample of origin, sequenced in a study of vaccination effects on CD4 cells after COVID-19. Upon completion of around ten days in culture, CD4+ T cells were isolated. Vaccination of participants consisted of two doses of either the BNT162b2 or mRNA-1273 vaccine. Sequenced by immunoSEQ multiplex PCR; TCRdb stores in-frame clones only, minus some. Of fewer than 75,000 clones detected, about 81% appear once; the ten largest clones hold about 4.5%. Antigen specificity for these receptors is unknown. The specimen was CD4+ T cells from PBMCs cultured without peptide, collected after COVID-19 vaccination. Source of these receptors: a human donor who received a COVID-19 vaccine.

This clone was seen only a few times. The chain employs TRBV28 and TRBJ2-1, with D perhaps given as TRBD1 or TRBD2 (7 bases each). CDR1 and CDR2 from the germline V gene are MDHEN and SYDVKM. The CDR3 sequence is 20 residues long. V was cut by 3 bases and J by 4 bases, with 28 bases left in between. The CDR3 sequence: CASSFPTNLLRQGGYNEQFF. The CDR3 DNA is TGTGCCAGCAGTTTCCCTACCAATCTACTCAGGCAGGGGGGGTACAATGAGCAGTTCTTC. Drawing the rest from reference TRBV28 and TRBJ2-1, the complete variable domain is DVKVTQSSRYLVKRTGEKVFLECVQDMDHENMFWYRQDPGLGLRLIYFSYDVKMKEKGDIPEGYSVSREKKERFSLILESASTNQTSMYLCASSFPTNLLRQGGYNEQFFGPGTRLTVL.

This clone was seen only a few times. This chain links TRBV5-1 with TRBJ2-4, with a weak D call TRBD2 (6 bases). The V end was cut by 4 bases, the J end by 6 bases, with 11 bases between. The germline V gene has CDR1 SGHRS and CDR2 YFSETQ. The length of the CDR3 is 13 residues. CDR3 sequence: CASSLAGSNIQYF. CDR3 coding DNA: TGCGCCAGCAGCCTCGCGGGGTCAAACATTCAGTACTTC.

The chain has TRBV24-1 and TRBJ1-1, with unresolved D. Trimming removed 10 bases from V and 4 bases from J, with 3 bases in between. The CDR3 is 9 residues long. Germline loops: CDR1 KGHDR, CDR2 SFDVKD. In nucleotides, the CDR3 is TGTGCCACGGGCACTGAAGCTTTCTTT. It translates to CATGTEAFF.

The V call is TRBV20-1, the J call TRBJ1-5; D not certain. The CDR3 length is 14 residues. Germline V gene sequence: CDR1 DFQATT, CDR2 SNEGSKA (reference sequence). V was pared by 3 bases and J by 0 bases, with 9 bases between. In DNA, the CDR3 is TGCAGTGCTAGTCCCGGACTTAGCAATCAGCCCCAGCATTTT. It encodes CSASPGLSNQPQHF.

The CDR3 region has the DNA TGTGCCTGGAGTGTGGGGGGTACGGTTGATACGCAGTATTTT. This codes for CAWSVGGTVDTQYF. V gene TRBV30 combines with J gene TRBJ2-3; perhaps TRBD2 as D (6 bases). The CDR3 runs to 14 residues. V lost 0 bases to trimming and J lost 6 bases, with 13 bases between them. CDR1 GTSNPN and CDR2 SVGIG come from the germline V gene (reference sequence).

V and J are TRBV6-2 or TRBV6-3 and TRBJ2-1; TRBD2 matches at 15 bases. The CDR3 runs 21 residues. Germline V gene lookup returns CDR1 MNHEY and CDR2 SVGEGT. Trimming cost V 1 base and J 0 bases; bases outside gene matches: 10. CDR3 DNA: TGTGCCAGCAGTTACTACCTAAGGACTAGCGGGGGGGTAAGCTCCTACAATGAGCAGTTCTTC. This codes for CASSYYLRTSGGVSSYNEQFF.

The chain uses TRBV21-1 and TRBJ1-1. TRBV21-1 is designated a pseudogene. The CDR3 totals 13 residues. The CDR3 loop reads CASLPPPNTEAFF. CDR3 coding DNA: TGTGCCAGCCTACCTCCACCGAACACTGAAGCTTTCTTT.

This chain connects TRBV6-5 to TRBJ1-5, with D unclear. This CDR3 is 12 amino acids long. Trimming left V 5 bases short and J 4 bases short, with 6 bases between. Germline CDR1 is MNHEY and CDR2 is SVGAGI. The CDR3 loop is CASSRGNQPQHF. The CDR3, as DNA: TGTGCCAGCAGTCGGGGTAATCAGCCCCAGCATTTT.

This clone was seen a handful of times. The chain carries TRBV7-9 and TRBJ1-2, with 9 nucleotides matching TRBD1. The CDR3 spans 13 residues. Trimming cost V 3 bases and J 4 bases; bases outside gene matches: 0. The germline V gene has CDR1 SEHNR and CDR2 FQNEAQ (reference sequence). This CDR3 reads CASSLTGGYGYTF. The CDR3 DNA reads TGTGCCAGCAGCTTGACAGGGGGCTATGGCTACACCTTC.

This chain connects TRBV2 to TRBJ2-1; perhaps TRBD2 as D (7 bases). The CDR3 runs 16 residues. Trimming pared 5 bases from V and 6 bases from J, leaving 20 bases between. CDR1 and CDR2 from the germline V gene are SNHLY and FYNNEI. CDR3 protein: CASSPLVAGATNEQFF. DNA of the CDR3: TGTGCCAGCAGTCCCCTCGTCGCGGGGGCCACCAATGAGCAGTTCTTC. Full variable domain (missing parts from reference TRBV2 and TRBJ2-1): EPEVTQTPSHQVTQMGQEVILRCVPISNHLYFYWYRQILGQKVEFLVSFYNNEISEKSEIFDDQFSVERPDGSNFTLKIRSTKLEDSAMYFCASSPLVAGATNEQFFGPGTRLTVL.

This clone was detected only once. The CDR3 protein is CATSRGLAGASNTGELFF. DNA for the CDR3: TGTGCCACCAGCAGGGGCCTAGCGGGGGCTTCGAACACCGGGGAGCTGTTTTTT. V gene TRBV15 combines with J gene TRBJ2-2; 10 bases fit TRBD2. Unmatched junction bases numbered 7, after V lost 3 bases and J lost 0 bases. The CDR3 has 18 residues. Germline lookup yields CDR1 LNHNV and CDR2 YYDKDF (reference sequence).

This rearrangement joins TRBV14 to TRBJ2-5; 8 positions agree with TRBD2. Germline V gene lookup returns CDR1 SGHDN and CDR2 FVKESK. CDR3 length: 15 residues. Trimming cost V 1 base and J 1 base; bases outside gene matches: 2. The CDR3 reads CASSQALAAQETQYF. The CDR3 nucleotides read TGTGCCAGCAGCCAAGCACTAGCGGCCCAAGAGACCCAGTACTTC.

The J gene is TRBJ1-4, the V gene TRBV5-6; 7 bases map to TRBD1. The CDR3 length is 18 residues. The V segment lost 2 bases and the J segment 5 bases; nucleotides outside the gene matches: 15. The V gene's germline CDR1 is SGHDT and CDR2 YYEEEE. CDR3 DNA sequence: TGTGCCAGCAGCTTATCACACAGGGGAATCCTCCCGAATGAAAAACTGTTTTTT. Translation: CASSLSHRGILPNEKLFF.

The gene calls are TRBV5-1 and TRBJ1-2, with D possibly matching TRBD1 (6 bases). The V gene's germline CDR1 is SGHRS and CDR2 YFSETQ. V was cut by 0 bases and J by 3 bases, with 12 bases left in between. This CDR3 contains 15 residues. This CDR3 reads CASSLGGGPHYGYTF. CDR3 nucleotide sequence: TGCGCCAGCAGCTTGGGAGGGGGACCCCACTATGGCTACACCTTC. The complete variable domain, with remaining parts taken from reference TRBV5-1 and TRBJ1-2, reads KAGVTQTPRYLIKTRGQQVTLSCSPISGHRSVSWYQQTPGQGLQFLFEYFSETQRNKGNFPGRFSGRQFSNSRSEMNVSTLELGDSALYLCASSLGGGPHYGYTFGSGTRLTVV.

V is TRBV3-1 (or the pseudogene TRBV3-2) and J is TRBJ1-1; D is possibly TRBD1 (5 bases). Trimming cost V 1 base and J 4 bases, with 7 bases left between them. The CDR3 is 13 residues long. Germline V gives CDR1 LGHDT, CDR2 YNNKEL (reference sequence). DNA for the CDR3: TGTGCCAGCAGCCAAGCCCAGGGCACTGAAGCTTTCTTT. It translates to CASSQAQGTEAFF.

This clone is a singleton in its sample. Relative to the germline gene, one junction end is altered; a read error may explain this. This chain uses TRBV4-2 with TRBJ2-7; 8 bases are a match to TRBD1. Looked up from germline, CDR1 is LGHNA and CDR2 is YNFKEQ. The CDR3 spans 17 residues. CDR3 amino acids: CASSQDGRGQVVYERYF. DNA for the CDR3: TGTGCCAGCAGCCAAGATGGAAGGGGACAGGTGGTCTACGAGCGGTACTTC.

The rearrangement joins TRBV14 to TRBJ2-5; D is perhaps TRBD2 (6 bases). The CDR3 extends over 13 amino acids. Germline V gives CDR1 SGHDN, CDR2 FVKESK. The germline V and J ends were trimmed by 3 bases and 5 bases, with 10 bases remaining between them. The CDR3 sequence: CASSHSEGETQYF. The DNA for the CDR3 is TGTGCCAGCAGCCATTCGGAGGGGGAGACCCAGTACTTC.

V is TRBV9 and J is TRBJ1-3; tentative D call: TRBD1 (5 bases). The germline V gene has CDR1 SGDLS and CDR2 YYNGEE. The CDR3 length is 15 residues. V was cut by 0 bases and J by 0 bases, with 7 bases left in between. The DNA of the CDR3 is TGTGCCAGCAGCGTAGGCGGACACTCTGGAAACACCATATATTTT. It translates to CASSVGGHSGNTIYF.

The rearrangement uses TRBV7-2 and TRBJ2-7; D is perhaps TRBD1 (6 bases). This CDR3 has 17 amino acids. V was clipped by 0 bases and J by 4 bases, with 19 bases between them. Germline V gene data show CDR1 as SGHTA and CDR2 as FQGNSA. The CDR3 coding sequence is TGTGCCAGCAGCTTAGCAGGGTGGGCAGGGGTCGGGTACGAGCAGTACTTC. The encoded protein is CASSLAGWAGVGYEQYF.

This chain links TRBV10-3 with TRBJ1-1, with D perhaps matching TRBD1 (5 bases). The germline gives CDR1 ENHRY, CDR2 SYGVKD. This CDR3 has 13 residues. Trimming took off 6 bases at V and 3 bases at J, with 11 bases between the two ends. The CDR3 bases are TGTGCCATCAGAGAGGGGTACGACACTGAAGCTTTCTTT. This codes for CAIREGYDTEAFF.

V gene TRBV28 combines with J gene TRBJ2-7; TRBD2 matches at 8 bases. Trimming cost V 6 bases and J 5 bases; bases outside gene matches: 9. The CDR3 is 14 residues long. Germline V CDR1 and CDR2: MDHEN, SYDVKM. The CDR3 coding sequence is TGTGCCAGCAGCCTGGGACTAGATTACAACGAGCAGTACTTC. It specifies CASSLGLDYNEQYF.

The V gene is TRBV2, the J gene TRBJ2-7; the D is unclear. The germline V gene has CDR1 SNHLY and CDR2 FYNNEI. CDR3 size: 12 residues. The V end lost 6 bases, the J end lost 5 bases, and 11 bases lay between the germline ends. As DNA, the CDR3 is TGTGCCAGCAGGAGTCTAATGAACGAGCAGTACTTC. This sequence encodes CASRSLMNEQYF.

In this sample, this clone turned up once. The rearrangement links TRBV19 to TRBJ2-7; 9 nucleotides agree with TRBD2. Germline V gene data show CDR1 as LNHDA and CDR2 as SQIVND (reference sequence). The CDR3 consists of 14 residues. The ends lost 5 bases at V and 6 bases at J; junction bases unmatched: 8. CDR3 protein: CASSPYSGSGEQYF. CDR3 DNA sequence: TGTGCCAGTAGTCCTTATAGCGGGAGTGGCGAGCAGTACTTC.

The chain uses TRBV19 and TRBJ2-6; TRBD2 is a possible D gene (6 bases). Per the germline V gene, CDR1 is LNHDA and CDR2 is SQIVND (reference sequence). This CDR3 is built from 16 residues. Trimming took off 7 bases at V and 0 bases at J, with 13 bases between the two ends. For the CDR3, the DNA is TGTGCCAGTAACCCCGGGGGTTACTCTGGGGCCAACGTCCTGACTTTC. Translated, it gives CASNPGGYSGANVLTF.

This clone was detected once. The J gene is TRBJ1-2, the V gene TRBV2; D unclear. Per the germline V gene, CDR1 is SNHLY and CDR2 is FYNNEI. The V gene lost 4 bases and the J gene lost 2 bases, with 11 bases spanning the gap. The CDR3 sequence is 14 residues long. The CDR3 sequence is CASSVEAPNYGYTF. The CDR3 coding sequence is TGTGCCAGCAGTGTGGAGGCACCAAACTATGGCTACACCTTC.

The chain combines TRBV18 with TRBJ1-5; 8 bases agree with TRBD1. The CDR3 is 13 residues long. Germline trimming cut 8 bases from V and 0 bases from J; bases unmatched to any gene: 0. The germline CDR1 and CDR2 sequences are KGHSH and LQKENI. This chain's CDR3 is CASTGGSNQPQHF. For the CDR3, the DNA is TGTGCCAGCACAGGGGGTAGCAATCAGCCCCAGCATTTT.

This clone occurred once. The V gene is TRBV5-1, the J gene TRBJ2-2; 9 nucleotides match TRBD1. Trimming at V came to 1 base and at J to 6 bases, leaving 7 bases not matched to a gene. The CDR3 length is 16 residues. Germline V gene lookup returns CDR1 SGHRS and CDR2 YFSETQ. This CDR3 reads CASSLWAQGAAGELFF. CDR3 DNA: TGCGCCAGCAGCTTGTGGGCACAGGGGGCAGCCGGGGAGCTGTTTTTT.